The T cell receptor (beta chain) described here comes from a study of a mutant IDH1 vaccine in newly diagnosed glioma. Comment on this clone: Antigen: not known.

The repertoire was sequenced with immunoSEQ multiplex PCR; TCRdb's copy has only in-frame clones and lacks some. The sample yields approximately 39,000 clones, more than 80% seen once. The time point denotes: week 5, during vaccination. In the vaccine, a single dose held 300 ug of the mutant IDH1 20-mer peptide, along with topical imiquimod. The starting material was PBMCs, obtained from a glioma patient whose treatment included an IDH1 peptide vaccine. This receptor was identified in a man aged 45 to 65 with glioma.

The DNA for the CDR3 is TGTGCCAGTGACAGGGGACCCCCTCTCCATGGCTACACCTTC. Protein product: CASDRGPPLHGYTF. V is TRBV2 and J is TRBJ1-2, with 8 bases that match TRBD1. V dropped 9 bases and J dropped 6; count of bases not matched to a gene: 12. This CDR3 region has 14 residues. Germline loops: CDR1 SNHLY, CDR2 FYNNEI.